Each of the 27 T cell receptor beta chains below was sequenced from the same sample in a study of T cells of healthy individuals. TCRdb reprocessed the 5' RACE reads with MiXCR, giving one entry per CDR3 protein. The table shows approximately 58,000 distinct CDR3 sequences, with about 14% occurring only once. The receptors originated from a human donor in good health.

This clonotype was picked up many times. The rearrangement links TRBV5-1 to TRBJ2-3, with a possible D match to TRBD1 (6 bases). There are 16 residues in the CDR3. CDR1 and CDR2 (germline): SGHRS, YFSETQ. Trimming stripped 6 bases from V and 2 bases from J, with 19 bases between. DNA of the CDR3: TGCGCCAGCACTTGGGTTTGGGGGCGGCACACAGATACGCAGTATTTT. This codes for CASTWVWGRHTDTQYF.

This clonotype came up many times. The chain is built from TRBV5-1 and TRBJ2-7, with D maybe TRBD1 (6 bases). Trimming removed 0 bases at V and 0 bases at J, with 7 bases between. Germline V CDR1 and CDR2: SGHRS, YFSETQ. The CDR3 covers 14 residues. The CDR3 spells CASSLGRGSYEQYF. The CDR3 nucleotides read TGCGCCAGCAGCTTGGGCAGGGGCTCCTACGAGCAGTACTTC. Complete variable domain (other parts from reference TRBV5-1 and TRBJ2-7): KAGVTQTPRYLIKTRGQQVTLSCSPISGHRSVSWYQQTPGQGLQFLFEYFSETQRNKGNFPGRFSGRQFSNSRSEMNVSTLELGDSALYLCASSLGRGSYEQYFGPGTRLTVT.

This chain connects TRBV5-1 to TRBJ2-3; tentative D call: TRBD2 (5 bases). The CDR3 is 16 residues long. Trimming stripped 5 bases from V and 5 bases from J, with 21 bases between. Germline V lookup: CDR1 SGHRS, CDR2 YFSETQ. CDR3 nucleotides: TGCGCCAGCAGACAACTAGAGACCCAGGATCGAGATACGCAGTATTTT. It translates to CASRQLETQDRDTQYF.

The rearrangement joins TRBV20-1 to TRBJ2-7; D may be TRBD1 (5 bases). The CDR3 contains 15 residues. V was pared by 6 bases and J by 5 bases, with 23 bases between. Germline V gives CDR1 DFQATT, CDR2 SNEGSKA (reference sequence). The CDR3 region is CSATSRGRVRNEQYF. The DNA of the CDR3 is TGCAGTGCCACGTCTAGGGGCAGGGTAAGGAACGAGCAGTACTTC.

In its sample, this clonotype was seen many times. The rearrangement joins TRBV20-1 to TRBJ2-7, with 7 bases aligning to TRBD2. Germline V gene sequence: CDR1 DFQATT, CDR2 SNEGSKA (reference sequence). The trim removed 7 bases at V and 6 bases at J, leaving 3 bases unmatched. The CDR3 sequence is 10 residues long. The CDR3 sequence is CSVWGGEQYF. DNA of the CDR3: TGCAGTGTATGGGGGGGCGAGCAGTACTTC.

In the case of this clonotype: This clone may be a read error of a much larger clone one base away. This chain links TRBV19 with TRBJ1-2, with TRBD1 matching 9 bases. Germline CDR1 reads LNHDA; CDR2 reads SQIVND (reference sequence). There are 13 residues in the CDR3. CDR3 nucleotide sequence: TGTGCCAGTAGCCTCCGGGACAGGGATGGCTACAACTTC. Protein: CASSLRDRDGYNF.

This clonotype was seen ten or more times. The gene calls are TRBV4-1 and TRBJ2-7; 8 bases align to TRBD1. With V trimmed by 0 bases and J by 3 bases, 10 bases remained unmatched. Looked up from germline, CDR1 is MGHRA and CDR2 is YSYEKL. The CDR3 contains 17 residues. CDR3 region: CASSQDYGTGFLYEQYF. In nucleotides, the CDR3 is TGCGCCAGCAGCCAAGATTACGGGACAGGATTCCTCTACGAGCAGTACTTC.

This clonotype showed up many times. The genes are TRBV9 and TRBJ1-3; D possibly corresponds to TRBD1 (5 bases). This CDR3 has 15 amino acids. V lost 2 bases to trimming and J lost 3 bases, with 12 bases between them. The germline gives CDR1 SGDLS, CDR2 YYNGEE. CDR3 loop: CASSVGTTIGNTIYF. In DNA form, the CDR3 reads TGTGCCAGCAGCGTCGGGACTACTATTGGAAACACCATATATTTT.

This clonotype was observed a few times. V gene TRBV3-1 combines with J gene TRBJ1-1; D is ambiguous. Germline V gene lookup returns CDR1 LGHDT and CDR2 YNNKEL (reference sequence). CDR3 size: 16 residues. Trimming cost V 4 bases and J 6 bases, with 21 bases left between them. CDR3 sequence reads: CASSPTGTVNGAEAFF. The CDR3 DNA follows: TGTGCCAGCAGCCCTACCGGCACAGTAAACGGCGCTGAAGCTTTCTTT.

The sample holds many counts of this clonotype. The chain joins TRBV29-1 to TRBJ1-2, with D possibly TRBD1 on 6 matching bases. Deletions cut 6 bases from V and 6 bases from J, with 11 bases between. The CDR3 consists of 11 residues. Germline V lookup: CDR1 SQVTM, CDR2 ANQGSEA. CDR3 amino acids: CSVRDINGYTF. The CDR3 DNA follows: TGCAGCGTCCGGGACATAAATGGCTACACCTTC.

This clonotype was observed a handful of times. The chain recombines TRBV28 with TRBJ1-5; possible D gene TRBD1, 5 bases. This CDR3 comprises 15 residues. The germline V and J ends were trimmed by 7 bases and 3 bases, with 16 bases remaining between them. Germline CDR1 MDHEN, CDR2 SYDVKM. The CDR3 bases are TGTGCCAGCATCGGCGCCAGGGTCCCCAATCAGCCCCAGCATTTT. This sequence encodes CASIGARVPNQPQHF.

Worth noting for this clonotype: A much larger clone lies one base from this, so it may be a read error. V and J are TRBV5-1 and TRBJ2-1, with TRBD1 identical over 7 bases. V was pared by 5 bases and J by 6 bases, with 11 bases of the junction left unmatched. CDR3 length equals 15 residues. Germline CDR1 and CDR2: SGHRS and YFSETQ. CDR3 region: CASSPQGNPCNEQFF. The CDR3 DNA reads as TGCGCCAGCAGTCCACAGGGGAACCCCTGCAATGAGCAGTTCTTC.

This clonotype was recorded a few times. The chain has TRBV20-1 and TRBJ2-5, with unresolved D. V gave up 1 base and J gave up 3 bases, with 6 bases separating them. Looked up from germline, CDR1 is DFQATT and CDR2 is SNEGSKA (reference sequence). CDR3 length: 12 residues. The CDR3 here is CSARAQEETQYF. In nucleotides, the CDR3 is TGCAGTGCTAGAGCTCAGGAAGAGACCCAGTACTTC.

The chain joins TRBV7-2 to TRBJ2-1; 15 bases align to TRBD2. Germline V gene sequence: CDR1 SGHTA, CDR2 FQGNSA. There are 17 residues in the CDR3. V dropped 5 bases and J dropped 6; count of bases not matched to a gene: 8. For the CDR3, the DNA is TGTGCCAGCAGCGGACTAGCGGGAGGGCTCTTCCGCAATGAGCAGTTCTTC. Translated, it gives CASSGLAGGLFRNEQFF.

This rearrangement joins TRBV7-2 to TRBJ1-2, with D possibly being TRBD1 (5 bases). CDR1 is SGHTA and CDR2 is FQGNSA in the germline V gene. This CDR3 spans 14 amino acids. V was trimmed by 5 bases and J by 8 bases, leaving 18 bases between them. For the CDR3, the DNA is TGTGCCAGCAGCCCCCGCGGTTCCTGGGGGGGCTACACCTTC. This sequence encodes CASSPRGSWGGYTF.

J is TRBJ2-2 and V is TRBV10-3; tentative D call: TRBD2 (7 bases). The CDR3 is 14 amino acids. Per germline, CDR1 ENHRY and CDR2 SYGVKD. The V and J ends lost 9 bases and 3 bases respectively, with 14 bases between them. In nucleotides, the CDR3 is TGTGCCATTAAAGGAGGGGGGGACACCGGGGAGCTGTTTTTT. Translation gives CAIKGGGDTGELFF.

A single count supports this clonotype. A single base separates this from a much larger clone, so it may be a read error. This rearrangement joins TRBV20-1 to TRBJ1-2; TRBD1 agrees at 8 bases. This CDR3 contains 14 residues. CDR1 is DFQATT and CDR2 is SNEGSKA in the germline V gene (reference sequence). Here the CDR3 DNA reads TGCAGTGCCGGATCACAGGGGGTGTTTGGCGGCTACGCCTTC. This encodes CSAGSQGVFGGYAF.

This clonotype showed up just a few times. The rearrangement links TRBV2 to TRBJ2-5; TRBD2 might be the D (5 bases). The V end was cut by 6 bases, the J end by 2 bases, with 16 bases between. The CDR3 has 15 residues. The germline V gene has CDR1 SNHLY and CDR2 FYNNEI. CDR3 residues: CASRLEGYGQETQYF. CDR3 DNA sequence: TGTGCCAGCAGGCTCGAGGGTTATGGGCAAGAGACCCAGTACTTC.

V gene TRBV7-6 combines with J gene TRBJ2-1, with 7 bases fitting TRBD1. Germline V gives CDR1 SGHVS, CDR2 FNYEAQ. This CDR3 is 14 amino acids long. Trimming removed 7 bases from V and 5 bases from J; junction bases left unmatched: 8. The CDR3 region has the DNA TGTGCCAGCAAGGGAAGGGGGCTTAACAATGAGCAGTTCTTC. It specifies CASKGRGLNNEQFF.

By sample fraction, this clonotype is medium-sized. The V and J genes are TRBV7-7 and TRBJ2-5; 7 positions match TRBD1. The length of the CDR3 is 13 residues. Losses at the gene ends were 3 bases for V and 4 bases for J; bases not matched to a gene: 2. Germline CDR1 and CDR2: SSHAT and FNYEAQ (reference sequence). The CDR3 DNA sequence: TGTGCCAGCAGCTTCAACAGGGGAGAGACCCAGTACTTC. Protein product: CASSFNRGETQYF.

The chain joins TRBV20-1 to TRBJ2-2; 7 bases fit TRBD1. The germline CDR1 and CDR2 sequences are DFQATT and SNEGSKA (reference sequence). The CDR3 runs 17 residues. J was trimmed by 0 bases and V by 4 bases; bases with no gene match: 11. The CDR3 nucleotides read TGCAGTGCTACACCCCGCTACAGGGGCTCGAACACCGGGGAGCTGTTTTTT. Translation gives CSATPRYRGSNTGELFF.

This sequence joins TRBV18 and TRBJ2-1; TRBD1 aligns across 7 bases. This CDR3 contains 13 residues. V gave up 3 bases and J gave up 10 bases; unmatched junction bases: 6. Germline CDR1 is KGHSH and CDR2 is LQKENI. The CDR3 DNA follows: TGTGCCAGCTCACCGTCCCTGGGACAGGAGCAGTTCTTC. This sequence encodes CASSPSLGQEQFF. Full variable domain (missing parts from reference TRBV18 and TRBJ2-1): NAGVMQNPRHLVRRRGQEARLRCSPMKGHSHVYWYRQLPEEGLKFMVYLQKENIIDESGMPKERFSAEFPKEGPSILRIQQVVRGDSAAYFCASSPSLGQEQFFGPGTRLTVL.

The V gene is TRBV5-1, the J gene TRBJ1-2; D is possibly TRBD1 (6 bases). The CDR3 is 14 residues long. The germline V gene has CDR1 SGHRS and CDR2 YFSETQ. The V gene lost 3 bases and the J gene lost 2 bases, with 11 bases spanning the gap. CDR3 DNA: TGCGCCAGCAGCTGGGGGCAGGCGAACTATGGCTACACCTTC. Translating it yields CASSWGQANYGYTF. Full variable domain (outside the CDR3, taken from reference TRBV5-1 and TRBJ1-2): KAGVTQTPRYLIKTRGQQVTLSCSPISGHRSVSWYQQTPGQGLQFLFEYFSETQRNKGNFPGRFSGRQFSNSRSEMNVSTLELGDSALYLCASSWGQANYGYTFGSGTRLTVV.

The sample holds many counts of this clonotype. V usage is TRBV10-3 and J usage is TRBJ2-3; 11 positions match TRBD2. Germline-derived CDR1 and CDR2 are ENHRY and SYGVKD. The CDR3 sequence is 14 residues long. The ends lost 6 bases at V and 2 bases at J; junction bases unmatched: 1. The CDR3 bases are TGTGCCATCAGACTAGCGGGGGACACAGATACGCAGTATTTT. This codes for CAIRLAGDTDTQYF.

The V gene is TRBV12-3 or TRBV12-4, the J gene TRBJ2-7; unclear D gene. V was cut by 5 bases and J by 5 bases, with 10 bases left in between. The CDR3 totals 12 residues. CDR3 sequence: CASSPTAHEQYF. Written as DNA, the CDR3 is TGTGCCAGCAGTCCCACCGCCCACGAGCAGTACTTC.

Comment on this clonotype: A read error may be the cause here, since a much bigger clone is one base away. This likely comes from a read error, as the CDR3 has no conserved phenylalanine or tryptophan at its end. J is TRBJ2-1 and V is TRBV24-1; D is uncertain. Germline CDR1 KGHDR, CDR2 SFDVKD. The CDR3 runs 13 residues. Trimming took off 0 bases at V and 10 bases at J, with 9 bases between the two ends. This chain's CDR3 is CATSDLGPSEQFS. The DNA of the CDR3 is TGTGCCACCAGTGATTTGGGGCCCTCGGAGCAGTTCTCC.

On this clonotype itself: Since a much larger clone is just one base distant, this may be a read error. The CDR3: CASSYQEYIQKGALF. The DNA for the CDR3 is TGTGCCAGCAGTTACCAGGAGTATATCCAAAAGGGAGCTTTATTT. The genes are TRBV6-6 and TRBJ1-1; the D is unclear. This CDR3 spans 15 amino acids. Germline V gene lookup returns CDR1 MNHNY and CDR2 SVGAGI (reference sequence).